This passage covers 13 T cell receptor beta chains from one sample sequenced in a study of spatial heterogeneity in lung cancer. TCRdb passed the 5' RACE reads through MiXCR, listing each CDR3 protein once. This sample yields about 3,900 distinct CDR3 sequences, of which about a sixth are seen a single time; approximately 72% belongs to the top ten. Sample time point: sample taken at primary tumor resection. TCRs were sequenced from unsorted whole RNA of tumor, nontumor lung or PBMC. Sample: PBMCs, taken at surgery. These receptors were collected from a male donor with early-stage non-small cell lung cancer.

V usage is TRBV6-2 or TRBV6-3 and J usage is TRBJ2-2; 7 nucleotides agree with TRBD2. This CDR3 has 14 residues. CDR1 is MNHEY, CDR2 SVGEGT, per germline. V shed 5 bases and J 10 bases; nucleotides not matched to a gene: 10. CDR3 nucleotides: TGTGCCAGCAGTGTACCGGCGGGGGTTAAGGAGCTGTTTTTT. Residues: CASSVPAGVKELFF.

Regarding this clonotype: A read error is possible here, since a much larger clone lies one base away. The chain has TRBV19 and TRBJ2-4; no reliable D call. Deletions cut 10 bases from V and 0 bases from J, with 10 bases between. This CDR3 region has 13 residues. The V gene's germline CDR1 is LNHDA and CDR2 SQIVND (reference sequence). The CDR3 reads CATRGLAKNIQYF. CDR3 nucleotide sequence: TGTGCCACTAGAGGCTTAGCCAAAAACATTCAGTACTTC. The variable domain in full, completed from reference TRBV19 and TRBJ2-4, reads DGGITQSPKYLFRKEGQNVTLSCEQNLNHDAMYWYRQDPGQGLRLIYYSQIVNDFQKGDIAEGYSVSREKKESFPLTVTSAQKNPTAFYLCATRGLAKNIQYFGAGTRLSVL.

The table lists this clonotype with many counts. As DNA, the CDR3 is TGTGCCAGCAGTGGGTGGACAGGGTATCAGGCTGGGGCCAACGTCCTGACTTTC. Protein product: CASSGWTGYQAGANVLTF. The chain recombines TRBV28 with TRBJ2-6, with 8 bases fitting TRBD1. With 5 bases clipped from V and 2 bases from J, the junction kept 11 bases outside the gene matches. Germline lookup yields CDR1 MDHEN and CDR2 SYDVKM. This CDR3 comprises 18 residues.

The V and J genes are TRBV5-5 and TRBJ1-6; D gene uncertain. The CDR3 length is 14 residues. The V and J ends lost 1 base and 7 bases respectively, with 9 bases between them. The germline V gene encodes CDR1 SGHKS and CDR2 YYEKEE (reference sequence). Here the CDR3 DNA reads TGTGCCAGCAGCTTGAGTCAGTGGAATTCACCCCTCCACTTT. Encoded protein: CASSLSQWNSPLHF.

This clonotype was seen a few times. The chain carries TRBV7-9 and TRBJ1-4; the match to TRBD1 covers 8 bases. The CDR3 totals 15 residues. CDR1 SEHNR and CDR2 FQNEAQ come from the germline V gene (reference sequence). The V gene end was trimmed by 5 bases and the J gene end by 4 bases; junction bases not matched to a gene: 6. The CDR3 here is CASSAQTGDNEKLFF. The CDR3 bases are TGTGCCAGCAGCGCCCAGACAGGGGATAATGAAAAACTGTTTTTT.

This clonotype has only a few counts. The rearrangement uses TRBV12-3 or TRBV12-4 and TRBJ2-3; possible D gene TRBD1, 6 bases. V gave up 7 bases and J gave up 0 bases, with 14 bases separating them. The CDR3 is 15 residues long. The CDR3 DNA is TGTGCCAGCAAATGGCAGGGGTCTAGCACAGATACGCAGTATTTT. Residues: CASKWQGSSTDTQYF.

This clonotype is medium-sized. The V call is TRBV4-2, the J call TRBJ2-1; tentative D call: TRBD1 (5 bases). Trimming took off 0 bases at V and 6 bases at J, with 9 bases between the two ends. Germline V gene lookup returns CDR1 LGHNA and CDR2 YNFKEQ. CDR3 length: 14 residues. The DNA for the CDR3 is TGTGCCAGCAGCCAAGACAGGGTAGGCAATGAGCAGTTCTTC. Translated: CASSQDRVGNEQFF.

This clonotype was detected ten times or more. The genes are TRBV12-3 or TRBV12-4 and TRBJ2-5, with D unresolved. The CDR3 is 16 residues long. The V end was cut by 5 bases, the J end by 0 bases, with 16 bases between. The CDR3 DNA reads TGTGCCAGCAGTCAAACTGGGGAACCTTACCAAGAGACCCAGTACTTC. Protein: CASSQTGEPYQETQYF.

This clonotype was detected a few times. The CDR3: CASSLMLGTTEAFF. The CDR3 coding sequence is TGTGCCAGCAGCTTGATGTTGGGAACCACTGAAGCTTTCTTT. The genes are TRBV7-2 and TRBJ1-1; the D is unclear. The CDR3 consists of 14 residues. CDR1 and CDR2 from the germline V gene are SGHTA and FQGNSA. V was clipped by 3 bases and J by 4 bases, with 12 bases between them.

This clonotype was picked up many times. V gene TRBV12-3 or TRBV12-4 combines with J gene TRBJ1-5; possibly TRBD1 for D (5 bases). Trimming stripped 7 bases from V and 1 base from J, with 26 bases between. The CDR3 totals 19 residues. CDR3 sequence (DNA): TGTGCCAGCACCCCTGGGCCAGGGAGAGTGTGGGGCAGCAATCAGCCCCAGCATTTT. It codes for CASTPGPGRVWGSNQPQHF.

As DNA, the CDR3 is TGTGCCAGTAGTATCCCCGGGACAGGGAGCCTCAATCAGCCCCAGCATTTT. Translation: CASSIPGTGSLNQPQHF. This sequence joins TRBV19 and TRBJ1-5, with 9 bases identical to TRBD1. CDR3 length: 17 residues. The germline V gene encodes CDR1 LNHDA and CDR2 SQIVND (reference sequence). J lost 3 bases, V lost 3 bases, and 9 bases had no gene match. The full variable domain, with the rest looked up from reference TRBV19 and TRBJ1-5, is DGGITQSPKYLFRKEGQNVTLSCEQNLNHDAMYWYRQDPGQGLRLIYYSQIVNDFQKGDIAEGYSVSREKKESFPLTVTSAQKNPTAFYLCASSIPGTGSLNQPQHFGDGTRLSIL.

The CDR3 sequence: CASSLVTGKGYTF. In nucleotides, the CDR3 is TGTGCCAGCAGTTTAGTGACAGGGAAAGGCTACACCTTC. The chain combines TRBV27 with TRBJ1-2, with 7 nucleotides matching TRBD1. The CDR3 consists of 13 residues. CDR1 is MNHEY, CDR2 SMNVEV, per germline (reference sequence). The V segment lost 2 bases and the J segment 8 bases; nucleotides outside the gene matches: 5.

The CDR3 DNA reads as TGTGCCAGCAGTTACCCGACTAGGGGTGCGGATACGCAGTATTTT. This sequence encodes CASSYPTRGADTQYF. This chain uses TRBV6-6 with TRBJ2-3, with D maybe TRBD2 (6 bases). This CDR3 has 15 residues. The V and J ends lost 2 bases and 6 bases respectively, with 15 bases between them. CDR1 is MNHNY, CDR2 SVGAGI, per germline (reference sequence).